These T cell receptor beta chains were read from a single sample in a study of cytomegalovirus exposure and HLA in healthy donors. Only in-frame clones appear in the TCRdb table, and some are missing; sequencing was by immunoSEQ multiplex PCR. The sample has 150,000 or so clones; around 80% are singletons. The specimen sequenced was PBMCs. The receptors shown here come from a woman younger than 35 in good health and CMV-seronegative. Both conserved end residues are part of each CDR3. Each record gives: D gene, V gene, J gene, clone size, CDR3 protein, CDR3 DNA. A D gene is named only where the DNA matches it firmly. Clone size is not always given. Where it is, it says once, few, many or a class for expanded clones.

d_call: TRBD2
v_call: TRBV2
j_call: TRBJ2-1
clone_size: NA
cdr3_aa: CATTRSGRSSNEQFF
cdr3_nt: TGTGCCACCACGCGGAGCGGGAGGTCCAGCAATGAGCAGTTCTTC

d_call: NA
v_call: TRBV15
j_call: TRBJ2-7
clone_size: few
cdr3_aa: CATSRDRRVDYEQYF
cdr3_nt: TGTGCCACCAGCAGAGATCGGAGGGTGGACTACGAGCAGTACTTC

d_call: TRBD1
v_call: TRBV7-9
j_call: TRBJ2-1
clone_size: NA
cdr3_aa: CASSFRDRLRIGINEQFF
cdr3_nt: TGTGCCAGCAGCTTCCGGGACAGGCTTCGGATCGGGATCAATGAGCAGTTCTTC

d_call: NA
v_call: TRBV28
j_call: TRBJ2-5
clone_size: NA
cdr3_aa: CASSLSGRERETQYF
cdr3_nt: TGTGCCAGCAGTTTATCGGGCCGGGAGAGGGAGACCCAGTACTTC

d_call: NA
v_call: TRBV14
j_call: TRBJ2-2
clone_size: NA
cdr3_aa: CASSQDLDGELFF
cdr3_nt: TGTGCCAGCAGCCAAGATTTAGACGGGGAGCTGTTTTTT

d_call: NA
v_call: TRBV18
j_call: TRBJ1-2
clone_size: NA
cdr3_aa: CASSTGPNWDGYTF
cdr3_nt: TGTGCCAGCTCCACAGGGCCGAATTGGGATGGCTACACCTTC

d_call: NA
v_call: TRBV4-3
j_call: TRBJ2-2
clone_size: NA
cdr3_aa: CASSQGLLTGELFF
cdr3_nt: TGCGCCAGCAGCCAAGGTCTACTTACCGGGGAGCTGTTTTTT

d_call: NA
v_call: TRBV9
j_call: TRBJ1-4
clone_size: NA
cdr3_aa: CASSNHGSSNEKLFF
cdr3_nt: TGTGCCAGCTCCAATCACGGGTCATCTAATGAAAAACTGTTTTTT

d_call: NA
v_call: TRBV2
j_call: TRBJ1-5
clone_size: NA
cdr3_aa: CASSPDDQPQHF
cdr3_nt: TGTGCCAGCAGTCCAGATGATCAGCCCCAGCATTTT

d_call: NA
v_call: TRBV27
j_call: TRBJ1-5
clone_size: NA
cdr3_aa: CASGRGSGQPQHF
cdr3_nt: TGTGCCAGCGGAAGGGGGTCGGGACAGCCCCAGCATTTT

d_call: NA
v_call: TRBV5-1
j_call: TRBJ1-1
clone_size: few
cdr3_aa: CASSPRTAF
cdr3_nt: TGCGCCAGCAGCCCGAGGACAGCGTTT

d_call: TRBD2
v_call: TRBV2
j_call: TRBJ2-7
clone_size: few
cdr3_aa: CASSASGSSYEQYF
cdr3_nt: TGTGCCAGCAGTGCTAGCGGGAGCTCCTACGAGCAGTACTTC

d_call: NA
v_call: TRBV7-8
j_call: TRBJ1-5
clone_size: NA
cdr3_aa: CASRGRDKNQPQHF
cdr3_nt: TGTGCCAGCAGGGGTCGGGACAAAAATCAGCCCCAGCATTTT

d_call: TRBD2
v_call: TRBV6-5
j_call: TRBJ2-1
clone_size: NA
cdr3_aa: CASSRLGTSDPEQFF
cdr3_nt: TGTGCCAGCAGCAGACTCGGGACTAGCGATCCTGAGCAGTTCTTC

d_call: TRBD2
v_call: TRBV5-4
j_call: TRBJ2-1
clone_size: NA
cdr3_aa: CASSPTGLAGVNEQFF
cdr3_nt: TGTGCCAGCAGCCCCACTGGACTAGCGGGGGTCAATGAGCAGTTCTTC

d_call: NA
v_call: TRBV30
j_call: TRBJ2-2
clone_size: NA
cdr3_aa: CAFLGGRVSGELFF
cdr3_nt: TGTGCCTTCTTAGGGGGGAGGGTATCCGGGGAGCTGTTTTTT

d_call: NA
v_call: TRBV19
j_call: TRBJ1-1
clone_size: NA
cdr3_aa: CASSIDGSSNTEAFF
cdr3_nt: TGTGCCAGTAGTATCGACGGGAGTTCGAACACTGAAGCTTTCTTT

d_call: NA
v_call: TRBV7-6
j_call: TRBJ2-6
clone_size: NA
cdr3_aa: CASSLATGEANVLTF
cdr3_nt: TGTGCCAGCAGCTTAGCCACAGGAGAAGCCAACGTCCTGACTTTC

d_call: TRBD1
v_call: TRBV7-2
j_call: TRBJ1-2
clone_size: NA
cdr3_aa: CASSLSGQGGGYTF
cdr3_nt: TGTGCCAGCAGCTTATCTGGACAGGGCGGCGGCTACACCTTC

d_call: NA
v_call: TRBV1
j_call: TRBJ2-4
clone_size: NA
cdr3_aa: CTSSQDKSGGPDYFSLAKNIQYF
cdr3_nt: TGCACCAGCAGCCAAGATAAGTCGGGGGGCCCCGATTACTTTTCCCTAGCCAAAAACATTCAGTACTTC

d_call: TRBD2
v_call: TRBV5-5
j_call: TRBJ2-7
clone_size: NA
cdr3_aa: CASSFSGTNEQYF
cdr3_nt: TGTGCCAGCAGTTTTTCCGGGACTAACGAGCAGTACTTC

d_call: NA
v_call: TRBV6-1
j_call: TRBJ2-3
clone_size: NA
cdr3_aa: CASSVVAGWSTDTQYF
cdr3_nt: TGTGCCAGCAGTGTCGTGGCAGGTTGGAGCACAGATACGCAGTATTTT

d_call: TRBD1
v_call: TRBV7-2
j_call: TRBJ1-3
clone_size: NA
cdr3_aa: CASSWDSSGNTIYF
cdr3_nt: TGTGCCAGCAGCTGGGACAGCTCTGGAAACACCATATATTTT

d_call: NA
v_call: TRBV28
j_call: TRBJ2-1
clone_size: NA
cdr3_aa: CASSLWQGRRERYNEQFF
cdr3_nt: TGTGCCAGCAGTTTATGGCAGGGGCGAAGGGAGCGGTACAATGAGCAGTTCTTC

d_call: NA
v_call: TRBV30
j_call: TRBJ1-6
clone_size: NA
cdr3_aa: CAWSVSPGTFGNSPLHF
cdr3_nt: TGTGCCTGGAGTGTAAGTCCAGGGACATTTGGTAATTCACCCCTCCACTTT

d_call: TRBD2
v_call: TRBV7-2
j_call: TRBJ2-1
clone_size: NA
cdr3_aa: CASSLSGSSYNEQFF
cdr3_nt: TGTGCCAGCAGCCTAAGCGGGAGCTCCTACAATGAGCAGTTCTTC

d_call: TRBD2
v_call: TRBV20-1
j_call: TRBJ2-5
clone_size: NA
cdr3_aa: CNGRTGETQYF
cdr3_nt: TGCAACGGGAGGACGGGGGAGACCCAGTACTTC

d_call: NA
v_call: TRBV7-8
j_call: TRBJ2-5
clone_size: few
cdr3_aa: CASSFLEGLGETQYF
cdr3_nt: TGTGCCAGCAGCTTTCTCGAGGGACTTGGGGAGACCCAGTACTTC

d_call: NA
v_call: TRBV5-1
j_call: TRBJ2-1
clone_size: few
cdr3_aa: CASSLWTGIYNEQFF
cdr3_nt: TGCGCCAGCAGCTTGTGGACTGGGATTTACAATGAGCAGTTCTTC

d_call: TRBD1
v_call: TRBV11-3
j_call: TRBJ1-1
clone_size: NA
cdr3_aa: CASSLDRGPNTEAFF
cdr3_nt: TGTGCCAGCAGCTTGGACAGGGGCCCGAACACTGAAGCTTTCTTT

d_call: NA
v_call: TRBV19
j_call: TRBJ2-7
clone_size: NA
cdr3_aa: CASSMSSTYEQYF
cdr3_nt: TGTGCCAGTAGTATGAGTTCTACCTACGAGCAGTACTTC

d_call: TRBD2
v_call: TRBV15
j_call: TRBJ2-1
clone_size: NA
cdr3_aa: CATSRDIGRATSDSSYNEQFF
cdr3_nt: TGTGCCACCAGCAGAGATATAGGTCGGGCGACTAGCGATAGCTCCTACAATGAGCAGTTCTTC

d_call: NA
v_call: TRBV29-1
j_call: TRBJ2-7
clone_size: NA
cdr3_aa: CSVEKGASYEQYF
cdr3_nt: TGCAGCGTTGAAAAGGGAGCTTCCTACGAGCAGTACTTC

d_call: NA
v_call: TRBV18
j_call: TRBJ2-1
clone_size: NA
cdr3_aa: CASSPTGPTGEQFF
cdr3_nt: TGTGCCAGCTCACCGACCGGGCCAACGGGGGAGCAGTTCTTC

d_call: TRBD2
v_call: TRBV4-1
j_call: TRBJ2-1
clone_size: NA
cdr3_aa: CASSHGRLAGIGMDEQFF
cdr3_nt: TGCGCCAGCAGCCACGGACGACTAGCGGGAATCGGGATGGATGAGCAGTTCTTC

d_call: TRBD2
v_call: TRBV5-4
j_call: TRBJ2-7
clone_size: few
cdr3_aa: CASSYTSGGSSYEQYF
cdr3_nt: TGTGCCAGCAGCTACACTAGCGGGGGGTCCTCCTACGAGCAGTACTTC

d_call: TRBD2
v_call: TRBV5-6
j_call: TRBJ2-1
clone_size: NA
cdr3_aa: CASSLVTSGIWRLNEQFF
cdr3_nt: TGTGCCAGCAGCTTGGTGACTAGCGGGATATGGCGTCTAAATGAGCAGTTCTTC

d_call: TRBD1
v_call: TRBV28
j_call: TRBJ1-4
clone_size: NA
cdr3_aa: CATRLSGGNEKLFF
cdr3_nt: TGTGCAACTCGCCTGTCAGGGGGTAATGAAAAACTGTTTTTT

d_call: NA
v_call: TRBV27
j_call: TRBJ2-1
clone_size: once
cdr3_aa: CASAHSAPTYNEQFF
cdr3_nt: TGTGCCAGTGCCCATAGCGCTCCTACTTACAATGAGCAGTTCTTC

d_call: TRBD1
v_call: TRBV19
j_call: TRBJ1-5
clone_size: NA
cdr3_aa: CASSILGTGGFQPQHF
cdr3_nt: TGTGCCAGTAGTATTTTGGGGACAGGGGGGTTCCAGCCCCAGCATTTT

d_call: TRBD2
v_call: TRBV28
j_call: TRBJ2-5
clone_size: NA
cdr3_aa: CASSLWASGSLETQYF
cdr3_nt: TGTGCCAGCAGTTTATGGGCTAGCGGGAGCCTAGAGACCCAGTACTTC

d_call: NA
v_call: TRBV6-5
j_call: TRBJ1-2
clone_size: NA
cdr3_aa: CASSYSTRGNYGYTF
cdr3_nt: TGTGCCAGCAGTTACAGCACTCGGGGGAACTATGGCTACACCTTC

d_call: NA
v_call: TRBV7-8
j_call: TRBJ2-7
clone_size: NA
cdr3_aa: CASSLVSVRSYEQYF
cdr3_nt: TGTGCCAGCAGCTTAGTGTCAGTCCGATCCTACGAGCAGTACTTC

d_call: TRBD1
v_call: TRBV28
j_call: TRBJ2-7
clone_size: NA
cdr3_aa: CASSLGWGQGPGEQYF
cdr3_nt: TGTGCCAGCAGTTTAGGGTGGGGACAGGGGCCAGGGGAGCAGTACTTC

d_call: NA
v_call: TRBV7-3
j_call: TRBJ1-3
clone_size: NA
cdr3_aa: CASSRFPGGAGNTIYF
cdr3_nt: TGTGCCAGCAGCCGATTCCCCGGGGGGGCTGGAAACACCATATATTTT